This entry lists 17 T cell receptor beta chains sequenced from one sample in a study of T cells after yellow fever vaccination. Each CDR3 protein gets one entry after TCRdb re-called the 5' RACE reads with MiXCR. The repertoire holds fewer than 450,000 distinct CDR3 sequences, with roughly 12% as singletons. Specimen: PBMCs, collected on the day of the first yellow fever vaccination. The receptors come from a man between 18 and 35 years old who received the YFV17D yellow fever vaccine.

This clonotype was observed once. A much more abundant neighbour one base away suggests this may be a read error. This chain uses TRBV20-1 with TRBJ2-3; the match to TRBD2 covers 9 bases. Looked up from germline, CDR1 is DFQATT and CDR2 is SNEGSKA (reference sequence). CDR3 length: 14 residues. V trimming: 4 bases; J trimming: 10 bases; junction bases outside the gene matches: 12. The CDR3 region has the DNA TGCAGTGCTACGCTAGCGGGGCCATCGGATGCGCAGTATTTT. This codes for CSATLAGPSDAQYF.

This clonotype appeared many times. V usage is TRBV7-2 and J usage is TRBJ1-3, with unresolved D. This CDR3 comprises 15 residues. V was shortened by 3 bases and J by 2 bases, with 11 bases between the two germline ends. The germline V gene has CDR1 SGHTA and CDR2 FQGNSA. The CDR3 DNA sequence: TGTGCCAGCAGCTTCCAGTTTGGGGCTGGAAACACCATATATTTT. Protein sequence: CASSFQFGAGNTIYF. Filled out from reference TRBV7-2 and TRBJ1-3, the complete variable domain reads GAGVSQSPSNKVTEKGKDVELRCDPISGHTALYWYRQSLGQGLEFLIYFQGNSAPDKSGLPSDRFSAERTGGSVSTLTIQRTQQEDSAVYLCASSFQFGAGNTIYFGEGSWLTVV.

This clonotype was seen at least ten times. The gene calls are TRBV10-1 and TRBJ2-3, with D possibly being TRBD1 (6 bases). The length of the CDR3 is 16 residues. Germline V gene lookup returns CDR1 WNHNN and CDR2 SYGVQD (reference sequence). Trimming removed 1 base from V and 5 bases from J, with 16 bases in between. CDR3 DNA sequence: TGCGCCAGCAGTGAGTACGGGCAGGGGAGAGGAGATACGCAGTATTTT. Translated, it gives CASSEYGQGRGDTQYF.

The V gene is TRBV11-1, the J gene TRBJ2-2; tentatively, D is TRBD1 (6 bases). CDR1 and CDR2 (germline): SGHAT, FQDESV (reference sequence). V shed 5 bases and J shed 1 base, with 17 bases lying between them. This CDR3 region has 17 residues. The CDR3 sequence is CASSHTASGQNTGELFF. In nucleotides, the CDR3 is TGTGCCAGCAGCCACACTGCCTCGGGACAGAACACCGGGGAGCTGTTTTTT.

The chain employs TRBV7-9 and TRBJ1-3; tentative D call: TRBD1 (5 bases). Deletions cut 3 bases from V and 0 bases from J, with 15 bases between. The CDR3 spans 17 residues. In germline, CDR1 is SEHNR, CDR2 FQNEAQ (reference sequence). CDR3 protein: CASSFPGKGPSGNTIYF. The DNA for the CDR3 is TGTGCCAGCAGCTTCCCCGGTAAGGGACCCTCTGGAAACACCATATATTTT.

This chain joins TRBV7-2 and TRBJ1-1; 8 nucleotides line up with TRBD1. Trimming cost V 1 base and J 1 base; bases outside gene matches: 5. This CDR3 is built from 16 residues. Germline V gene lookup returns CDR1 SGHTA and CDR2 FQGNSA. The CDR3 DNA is TGTGCCAGCAGCTTAGACAGGGGGTTCGGGAACACTGAAGCTTTCTTT. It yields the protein CASSLDRGFGNTEAFF.

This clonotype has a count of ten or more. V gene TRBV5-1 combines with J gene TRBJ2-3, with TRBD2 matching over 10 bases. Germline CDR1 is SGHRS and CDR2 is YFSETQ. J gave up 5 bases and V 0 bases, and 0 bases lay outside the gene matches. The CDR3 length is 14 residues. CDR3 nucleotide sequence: TGCGCCAGCAGCTTGGGACTAGCGGGAGATACGCAGTATTTT. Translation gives CASSLGLAGDTQYF.

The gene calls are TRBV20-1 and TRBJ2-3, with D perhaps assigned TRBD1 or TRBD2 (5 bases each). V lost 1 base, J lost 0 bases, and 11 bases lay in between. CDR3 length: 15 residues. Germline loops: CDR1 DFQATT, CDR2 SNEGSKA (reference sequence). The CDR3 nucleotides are TGCAGTGCTAGAGGGGACGTATCTAGCACAGATACGCAGTATTTT. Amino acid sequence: CSARGDVSSTDTQYF.

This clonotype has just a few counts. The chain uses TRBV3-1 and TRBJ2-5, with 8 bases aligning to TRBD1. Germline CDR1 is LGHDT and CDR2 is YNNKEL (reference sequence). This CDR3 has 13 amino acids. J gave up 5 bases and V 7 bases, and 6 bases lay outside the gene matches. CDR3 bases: TGTGCCAGCACCAACAGGGGGGAGGAGACCCAGTACTTC. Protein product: CASTNRGEETQYF.

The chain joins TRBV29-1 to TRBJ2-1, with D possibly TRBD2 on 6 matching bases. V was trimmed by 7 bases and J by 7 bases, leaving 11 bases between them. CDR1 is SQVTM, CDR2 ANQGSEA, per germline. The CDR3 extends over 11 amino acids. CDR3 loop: CSARDLNEQFF. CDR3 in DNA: TGCAGCGCCCGGGACTTGAATGAGCAGTTCTTC.

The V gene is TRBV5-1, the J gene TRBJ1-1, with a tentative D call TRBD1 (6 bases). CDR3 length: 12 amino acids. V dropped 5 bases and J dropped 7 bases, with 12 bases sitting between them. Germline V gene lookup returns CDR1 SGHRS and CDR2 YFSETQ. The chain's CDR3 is CASRQGRNEAFF. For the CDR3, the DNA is TGCGCCAGCAGACAGGGCCGGAATGAAGCTTTCTTT. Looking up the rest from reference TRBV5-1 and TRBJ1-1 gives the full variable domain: KAGVTQTPRYLIKTRGQQVTLSCSPISGHRSVSWYQQTPGQGLQFLFEYFSETQRNKGNFPGRFSGRQFSNSRSEMNVSTLELGDSALYLCASRQGRNEAFFGQGTRLTVV.

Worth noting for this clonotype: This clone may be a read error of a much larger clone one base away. CDR3 sequence (DNA): TGTGCCAGCGGTTTAAGGGCGTTGGCCTACGAGCAGTACTTC. Its protein product is CASGLRALAYEQYF. The chain uses TRBV12-3 or TRBV12-4 and TRBJ2-7; D unclear. This CDR3 comprises 14 residues.

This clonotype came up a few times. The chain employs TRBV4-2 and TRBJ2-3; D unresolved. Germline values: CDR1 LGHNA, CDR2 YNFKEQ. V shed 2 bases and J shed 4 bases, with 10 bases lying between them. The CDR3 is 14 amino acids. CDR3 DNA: TGTGCCAGCAGCCAAAAGGACGGCTCAGATACGCAGTATTTT. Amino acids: CASSQKDGSDTQYF.

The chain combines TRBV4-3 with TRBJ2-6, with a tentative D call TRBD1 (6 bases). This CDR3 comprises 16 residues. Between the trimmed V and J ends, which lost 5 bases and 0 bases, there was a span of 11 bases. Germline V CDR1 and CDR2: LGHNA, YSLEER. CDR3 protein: CASSRQVVSGANVLTF. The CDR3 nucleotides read TGCGCCAGCAGCAGACAGGTTGTCTCTGGGGCCAACGTCCTGACTTTC.

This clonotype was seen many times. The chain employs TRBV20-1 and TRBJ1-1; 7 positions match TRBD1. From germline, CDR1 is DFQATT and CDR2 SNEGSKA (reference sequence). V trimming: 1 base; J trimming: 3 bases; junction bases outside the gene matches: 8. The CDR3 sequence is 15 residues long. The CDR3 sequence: CSARVAGGQDTEAFF. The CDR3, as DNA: TGCAGTGCTAGAGTTGCAGGGGGTCAGGACACTGAAGCTTTCTTT.

The CDR3 nucleotides read TGTGCCAGCAGCTTTGTCAGTAGCTATGGCTACACCTTC. Its translation: CASSFVSSYGYTF. The chain employs TRBV5-4 and TRBJ1-2; D is uncertain. The ends were cut back, 2 bases at V and 4 bases at J, with 9 bases in the middle. Per the germline V gene, CDR1 is SGHNT and CDR2 is YYREEE (reference sequence). CDR3 length equals 13 residues.

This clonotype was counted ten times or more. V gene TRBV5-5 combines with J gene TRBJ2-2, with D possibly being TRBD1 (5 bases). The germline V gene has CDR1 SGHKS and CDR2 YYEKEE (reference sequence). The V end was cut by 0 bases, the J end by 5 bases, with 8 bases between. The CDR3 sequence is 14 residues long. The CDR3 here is CASSLGQLTGELFF. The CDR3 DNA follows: TGTGCCAGCAGCTTGGGACAGTTAACCGGGGAGCTGTTTTTT.